This TCR beta chain comes out of a study of blood T cell repertoires in COVID-19. In the study overall: Donors in the United States, Italy and Spain gave samples during acute or convalescent COVID-19. From T cells, B-cell-depleted T cells, or PBMCs came the material, which was cDNA or gDNA.

Original data processing: Amplification from reference gene primers served as the basis for estimated nucleated cell counts. Libraries were prepared by immunoSEQ multiplex PCR; TCRdb keeps only in-frame clonotypes and omits some of them. V, J and clone size are those of that table, while D and trimming were read from the DNA. The table lists about 190,000 clones, 83% of them singletons. The CDR3 length is 17 residues. Germline loops: CDR1 SGHVS, CDR2 FNYEAQ. J gave up 2 bases and V 2 bases, and 8 bases lay outside the gene matches. The sequencing input was peripheral blood. The genes are TRBV7-6 and TRBJ2-3, with 9 bases matching TRBD2. This receptor was obtained from a woman aged 40-49 years with acute or convalescent COVID-19. The DNA of the CDR3 is TGTGCCAGCAGCTTAAATGTAGCGGGGGCCTTCACAGATACGCAGTATTTT. As protein: CASSLNVAGAFTDTQYF.